Listed below are T cell receptor beta chains from one sample, sequenced in a study of OX40 agonist ivuxolimab in advanced cancers. Produced via immunoSEQ multiplex PCR; TCRdb's table is partial and in-frame only. The data hold roughly 60,000 clones, with 85% to 95% observed a single time. The sample here was CD4+ or CD8+ T cells sorted from blood, taken in a trial of the OX40 agonist ivuxolimab. The receptors shown here come from an adult with an advanced solid tumor such as melanoma, head and neck, liver or kidney cancer. Both conserved end residues are part of each CDR3. A D gene is named only where the DNA matches it firmly. Not all rows give a size; the values are once, few, many and, for expanded clones, a class.

v_call,j_call,cdr3_length,clone_size,d_call,cdr3_aa,cdr3_nt
TRBV19,TRBJ2-7,14,NA,TRBD1,CASSTGGASYEQYF,TGTGCCAGTAGTACAGGGGGCGCTTCCTACGAGCAGTACTTC
TRBV7-2,TRBJ2-1,12,NA,NA,CASSLDPGEQFF,TGTGCCAGCAGCTTAGACCCAGGTGAGCAGTTCTTC
TRBV2,TRBJ2-3,15,NA,TRBD2,CASTGGTSHSDTQYF,TGTGCCAGCACGGGGGGGACTAGCCATTCAGATACGCAGTATTTT
TRBV5-5,TRBJ1-5,14,NA,TRBD1,CASSFTGEGQPQHF,TGTGCCAGCAGCTTTACAGGGGAGGGCCAGCCCCAGCATTTT
TRBV5-5,TRBJ2-2,14,NA,TRBD1,CASSRDSATGELFF,TGTGCCAGCAGCCGGGACAGCGCCACCGGGGAGCTGTTTTTT
TRBV6-4,TRBJ2-3,14,NA,TRBD2,CASTLAGVSDTQYF,TGTGCCAGCACCCTAGCGGGAGTCTCAGATACGCAGTATTTT
TRBV15,TRBJ2-5,17,NA,TRBD1,CATSRDLTGGTEETQYF,TGTGCCACCAGCAGAGATCTCACAGGGGGGACCGAAGAGACCCAGTACTTC
TRBV19,TRBJ2-3,19,NA,NA,CASSMGLRRPIVSADTQYF,TGTGCCAGTAGTATGGGACTTAGGCGCCCCATAGTCTCTGCAGATACGCAGTATTTT
TRBV6-5,TRBJ2-7,15,NA,NA,CASSYSEASWYEQYF,TGTGCCAGCAGTTACTCGGAGGCTAGTTGGTACGAGCAGTACTTC
TRBV5-1,TRBJ2-4,14,NA,TRBD2,CASSLLGLENIQYF,TGCGCCAGCAGCTTGTTGGGACTAGAAAACATTCAGTACTTC
TRBV9,TRBJ1-1,14,NA,TRBD1,CASRGGQGHTEAFF,TGTGCCAGCAGAGGAGGACAGGGTCACACTGAAGCTTTCTTT
TRBV7-9,TRBJ1-2,14,NA,NA,CASSAAGANYGYTF,TGTGCCAGCAGCGCCGCCGGAGCTAACTATGGCTACACCTTC
TRBV9,TRBJ1-1,15,NA,NA,CASSVEGRMNTEAFF,TGTGCCAGCAGCGTAGAAGGCAGGATGAACACTGAAGCTTTCTTT
TRBV9,TRBJ2-6,13,NA,NA,CASTPPGANVLTF,TGTGCCAGCACCCCCCCTGGGGCCAACGTCCTGACTTTC
TRBV11-2,TRBJ2-7,14,NA,TRBD2,CASSLAGGSYEQYF,TGTGCCAGCAGCTTAGCGGGAGGCTCCTACGAGCAGTACTTC
TRBV9,TRBJ1-1,15,NA,TRBD1,CASSVGQGAYTEAFF,TGTGCCAGCAGCGTGGGACAGGGGGCCTACACTGAAGCTTTCTTT
TRBV7-9,TRBJ2-7,15,NA,NA,CASSLSFAANYEQYF,TGTGCCAGCAGCTTAAGTTTCGCAGCGAACTACGAGCAGTACTTC
TRBV6-5,TRBJ2-7,13,NA,TRBD1,CASSYSTGIEQYF,TGTGCCAGCAGTTACTCGACAGGGATCGAGCAGTACTTC
TRBV12-5,TRBJ1-1,13,NA,NA,CASAQEWNTEAFF,TGTGCTAGTGCTCAGGAGTGGAACACTGAAGCTTTCTTT
TRBV5-1,TRBJ2-7,15,NA,NA,CASSPSERGRYGQYF,TGCGCCAGCAGCCCTAGTGAGAGAGGGAGGTATGGGCAGTACTTC
TRBV6-6,TRBJ2-7,12,NA,TRBD1,CASGDRVYEQYF,TGTGCCAGCGGGGACAGAGTCTACGAGCAGTACTTC
TRBV6-5,TRBJ1-2,13,NA,NA,CASSYSGVYGYTF,TGTGCCAGCAGTTACTCAGGGGTCTATGGCTACACCTTC
TRBV9,TRBJ2-4,13,once,NA,CASSVDGRNIQYF,TGTGCCAGCAGCGTAGACGGTAGGAACATTCAGTACTTC
TRBV7-9,TRBJ2-2,16,NA,TRBD2,CASSLGLAGRTGELFF,TGTGCCAGCAGCTTAGGGCTAGCGGGAAGAACCGGGGAGCTGTTTTTT
TRBV4-1,TRBJ2-1,17,once,TRBD2,CASSQDRLAGDLGEQFF,TGCGCCAGCAGCCAAGATAGGCTAGCGGGAGACTTGGGGGAGCAGTTCTTC
TRBV2,TRBJ1-5,15,NA,NA,CASSEGTISNQPQHF,TGTGCCAGCAGTGAGGGGACAATTAGCAATCAGCCCCAGCATTTT
TRBV5-6,TRBJ1-1,14,NA,NA,CASSLVAARVEAFF,TGTGCCAGCAGCTTGGTGGCCGCCAGGGTTGAAGCTTTCTTT
TRBV5-1,TRBJ2-7,16,NA,TRBD1,CASSPGGLGQGYEQYF,TGCGCCAGCAGCCCGGGGGGACTGGGACAGGGGTACGAGCAGTACTTC
TRBV7-2,TRBJ2-1,16,NA,TRBD1,CASSSFQGASYNEQFF,TGTGCCAGCAGCTCCTTCCAGGGGGCTTCCTACAATGAGCAGTTCTTC
TRBV19,TRBJ2-7,15,once,TRBD1,CASSIPGTGNYEQYF,TGTGCCAGTAGTATACCCGGGACAGGGAACTACGAGCAGTACTTC
TRBV7-9,TRBJ1-4,16,NA,NA,CASSQNIGYSYEKLFF,TGTGCCAGCAGTCAAAACATCGGATATTCCTATGAAAAACTGTTTTTT
TRBV5-6,TRBJ2-5,17,once,TRBD2,CASSAIRGLAVQETQYF,TGTGCCAGCAGCGCAATCCGAGGACTAGCGGTACAAGAGACCCAGTACTTC
TRBV19,TRBJ2-1,20,NA,TRBD2,CASSIDLETSGRISYNEQFF,TGTGCCAGTAGTATAGATCTAGAGACTAGCGGGAGGATTTCCTACAATGAGCAGTTCTTC
TRBV11-2,TRBJ2-2,15,NA,TRBD2,CASSLEWREAGELFF,TGTGCCAGCAGCTTAGAGTGGCGGGAGGCCGGGGAGCTGTTTTTT
TRBV5-1,TRBJ1-2,13,NA,NA,CASSLYRVDGYTF,TGCGCCAGCAGCTTATACAGGGTGGATGGCTACACCTTC
TRBV7-9,TRBJ2-1,15,NA,TRBD1,CASSLAGQLRREQFF,TGTGCCAGCAGCTTAGCGGGACAGTTAAGGCGTGAGCAGTTCTTC
TRBV9,TRBJ2-1,12,once,NA,CASSVAFNEQFF,TGTGCCAGCAGCGTAGCCTTTAATGAGCAGTTCTTC
TRBV14,TRBJ2-7,13,NA,NA,CASSHGTYYEQYF,TGTGCCAGCAGCCACGGGACATATTACGAGCAGTACTTC
TRBV7-2,TRBJ2-7,14,NA,TRBD2,CASRETSGTYEQYF,TGTGCCAGCAGGGAGACTAGCGGCACCTACGAGCAGTACTTC
TRBV30,TRBJ2-7,16,NA,TRBD2,CAWSGEGLASMYEQYF,TGTGCCTGGAGTGGGGAAGGACTAGCGTCAATGTACGAGCAGTACTTC
TRBV29-1,TRBJ2-7,13,NA,NA,CSVPAGARYEQYF,TGCAGCGTTCCCGCGGGGGCGAGGTACGAGCAGTACTTC
TRBV2,TRBJ2-7,15,NA,TRBD2,CASSERTSSTYEQYF,TGTGCCAGCAGTGAAAGGACTAGTAGCACCTACGAGCAGTACTTC
TRBV7-3,TRBJ1-4,14,NA,NA,CASTPDTTNEKLFF,TGTGCCAGCACCCCGGACACAACTAATGAAAAACTGTTTTTT
TRBV14,TRBJ2-3,14,NA,TRBD2,CASSHAGGLDTQYF,TGTGCCAGCAGCCATGCGGGAGGGCTAGATACGCAGTATTTT
TRBV6-5,TRBJ2-2,15,NA,NA,CASSYSTADPGELFF,TGTGCCAGCAGTTACTCGACTGCAGACCCCGGGGAGCTGTTTTTT
TRBV5-1,TRBJ1-2,12,few,NA,CASSNGSPGYTF,TGCGCCAGCAGCAACGGGTCCCCCGGCTACACCTTC
TRBV5-1,TRBJ1-2,14,NA,NA,CASSRIDSDYGYTF,TGCGCCAGCAGCCGAATCGACAGTGACTATGGCTACACCTTC
TRBV27,TRBJ2-7,14,NA,NA,CASGDYGGAYEQYF,TGTGCCAGCGGCGACTATGGAGGAGCCTACGAGCAGTACTTC
TRBV10-3,TRBJ2-2,18,once,NA,CAISESYGGLISSEELFF,TGTGCCATCAGTGAGTCATATGGGGGTCTAATCTCTAGCGAGGAGCTGTTTTTT
TRBV14,TRBJ2-7,15,NA,TRBD1,CASSYGQESSYEQYF,TGTGCCAGCAGCTACGGACAGGAGAGCTCCTACGAGCAGTACTTC
TRBV6-6,TRBJ2-1,12,once,NA,CASRPRLYEQFF,TGTGCCAGCAGGCCGCGGCTCTATGAGCAGTTCTTC
TRBV2,TRBJ1-2,16,NA,TRBD1,CASSDPDRVANYGYTF,TGTGCCAGCAGTGACCCGGACAGGGTAGCTAACTATGGCTACACCTTC